Shown below are 18 T cell receptor beta chains from a single sample sequenced in a study of blood T cell repertoires in COVID-19. TCRdb keeps only in-frame clones here, not all; method: immunoSEQ multiplex PCR. Among a few hundred thousand clones listed, 88% were seen once. Material for sequencing was peripheral blood. Receptors were obtained from a woman aged 30 to 39 with acute or convalescent COVID-19.

J is TRBJ2-7 and V is TRBV6-6, with D possibly TRBD2 on 5 matching bases. V lost 2 bases, J lost 0 bases, and 11 bases lay in between. This CDR3 is 15 amino acids long. CDR1 is MNHNY and CDR2 is SVGAGI in the germline V gene (reference sequence). CDR3 nucleotides: TGTGCCAGCAGTTACAGGGAGATGAGCTCCTACGAGCAGTACTTC. Translation gives CASSYREMSSYEQYF.

This clone appeared a single time. The CDR3 nucleotides are TGTGCCAGCAGCCTTGGGACAGGGGCCTACGAGCAGTACTTC. Translating gives CASSLGTGAYEQYF. The chain couples TRBV3-1 (or the pseudogene TRBV3-2) to TRBJ2-7; 10 bases map to TRBD1. The CDR3 length is 14 residues. The J segment lost 2 bases and the V segment lost 4 bases, leaving 2 bases of the junction unmatched. Germline lookup yields CDR1 LGHDT and CDR2 YNNKEL (reference sequence).

This rearrangement joins TRBV4-2 to TRBJ2-2, with TRBD2 identical over 7 bases. After removal of 0 bases from V and 0 bases from J, the junction contained 4 bases not matched to a gene. Germline-derived CDR1 and CDR2 are LGHNA and YNFKEQ. The CDR3 length is 17 residues. This CDR3 is CASSQDRSGANTGELFF. CDR3 coding DNA: TGTGCCAGCAGCCAAGATCGGAGCGGGGCGAACACCGGGGAGCTGTTTTTT.

CDR3 sequence reads: CASLWTSGSVDEQFF. Here the CDR3 DNA reads TGTGCCAGTCTATGGACTAGCGGGAGTGTAGATGAGCAGTTCTTC. The rearrangement uses TRBV19 and TRBJ2-1; 13 bases are a match to TRBD2. The CDR3 is 15 amino acids. CDR1 and CDR2 from the germline V gene are LNHDA and SQIVND (reference sequence). Germline trimming cut 8 bases from V and 8 bases from J; bases unmatched to any gene: 9. Full variable domain (remainder filled in from reference TRBV19 and TRBJ2-1): DGGITQSPKYLFRKEGQNVTLSCEQNLNHDAMYWYRQDPGQGLRLIYYSQIVNDFQKGDIAEGYSVSREKKESFPLTVTSAQKNPTAFYLCASLWTSGSVDEQFFGPGTRLTVL.

The table lists this clone with a count of one. CDR3: CASSVTKNTDTQYF. CDR3 sequence (DNA): TGTGCCAGCAGCGTAACTAAAAACACAGATACGCAGTATTTT. The chain is built from TRBV7-9 and TRBJ2-3; D not certain. The CDR3 length is 14 residues. V gave up 5 bases and J gave up 2 bases, with 11 bases separating them. Germline assignment: CDR1 SEHNR and CDR2 FQNEAQ (reference sequence).

This sequence joins TRBV5-1 and TRBJ2-2; D call uncertain. V lost 3 bases and J 0 bases, leaving 12 bases between the germline ends. Germline V gives CDR1 SGHRS, CDR2 YFSETQ. The CDR3 totals 16 residues. DNA of the CDR3: TGCGCCAGCAGCTCCGAGCAGGCAGCGAACACCGGGGAGCTGTTTTTT. Translated: CASSSEQAANTGELFF.

The chain employs TRBV15 and TRBJ2-1; 9 bases map to TRBD2. CDR3 length: 14 amino acids. Germline CDR1 and CDR2: LNHNV and YYDKDF (reference sequence). Unmatched junction bases numbered 1, after V lost 3 bases and J lost 4 bases. The CDR3 nucleotides are TGTGCCACCAGCAGGGCGGGAGGGTACAATGAGCAGTTCTTC. Translation: CATSRAGGYNEQFF.

The chain links TRBV3-1 (or the pseudogene TRBV3-2) to TRBJ2-3, with 12 bases aligning to TRBD2. The CDR3 consists of 17 residues. V lost 0 bases, J lost 8 bases, and 9 bases stayed unmatched. Germline values: CDR1 LGHDT, CDR2 YNNKEL (reference sequence). The CDR3: CASSQDASGRAYCTQYF. For the CDR3, the DNA is TGTGCCAGCAGCCAAGATGCTAGCGGGAGGGCCTATTGTACGCAGTATTTT.

In DNA, the CDR3 is TGTGCCAGCAGCTTGGAACGTTTGGTGGCGGCCCAGTACTTC. Its translation is CASSLERLVAAQYF. The V gene is TRBV5-6, the J gene TRBJ2-5, with D uncertain. This CDR3 region has 14 residues. Trimming took 0 bases from V and 9 from J, leaving 15 bases between them. Germline CDR1 SGHDT, CDR2 YYEEEE.

The V gene is TRBV10-3, the J gene TRBJ1-2; 7 bases map to TRBD1. CDR1 is ENHRY and CDR2 is SYGVKD in the germline V gene. This CDR3 is 13 amino acids long. V lost 10 bases and J lost 4; bases outside the gene matches: 9. CDR3 sequence (DNA): TGTGCCAACAGAGGGGGCTTGGGCTATGGCTACACCTTC. Encoded protein: CANRGGLGYGYTF.

The V and J genes are TRBV30 and TRBJ2-5; 9 nucleotides line up with TRBD1. Germline lookup yields CDR1 GTSNPN and CDR2 SVGIG (reference sequence). This CDR3 is 17 amino acids long. The V gene end was trimmed by 0 bases and the J gene end by 1 base; junction bases not matched to a gene: 9. The CDR3 DNA reads as TGTGCCTGGAGTGTACGGGCACAGGGGGCCTTCCAAGAGACCCAGTACTTC. This sequence encodes CAWSVRAQGAFQETQYF.

This chain connects TRBV29-1 to TRBJ2-7, with D possibly TRBD1 on 6 matching bases. V shed 5 bases and J shed 3 bases, with 14 bases lying between them. Germline CDR1 reads SQVTM; CDR2 reads ANQGSEA. This CDR3 spans 13 amino acids. The CDR3 nucleotides read TGCAGCGTTATACAGGGTAACCGCTACGAGCAGTACTTC. It codes for CSVIQGNRYEQYF.

The J gene is TRBJ1-2, the V gene TRBV9; no clear D gene. The ends were cut back, 0 bases at V and 7 bases at J, with 10 bases in the middle. Germline CDR1 and CDR2: SGDLS and YYNGEE. The CDR3 has 13 amino acids. In nucleotides, the CDR3 is TGTGCCAGCAGCGTAGTGGGCTCTGGTGGCTACACCTTC. It encodes CASSVVGSGGYTF.

This clone was seen once. V is TRBV7-9 and J is TRBJ2-2, with 10 bases lining up with TRBD2. The CDR3 has 16 residues. Germline values: CDR1 SEHNR, CDR2 FQNEAQ (reference sequence). The V gene end was trimmed by 4 bases and the J gene end by 2 bases; junction bases not matched to a gene: 4. CDR3 nucleotide sequence: TGTGCCAGCAGCTCTTGGACTAGCGGAAACACCGGGGAGCTGTTTTTT. Amino acid sequence: CASSSWTSGNTGELFF.

The V gene is TRBV6-1, the J gene TRBJ1-4; no clear D gene. Germline V gives CDR1 MNHNS, CDR2 SASEGT. This CDR3 region has 16 residues. The V end was cut by 0 bases, the J end by 0 bases, with 8 bases between. In DNA, the CDR3 is TGTGCCAGCAGTGAAGCGGGAGTTGCAACTAATGAAAAACTGTTTTTT. Translating gives CASSEAGVATNEKLFF.

The chain is built from TRBV5-4 and TRBJ1-1; D might be TRBD1 (6 bases). Germline-derived CDR1 and CDR2 are SGHNT and YYREEE (reference sequence). Trimming took off 4 bases at V and 3 bases at J, with 10 bases between the two ends. The CDR3 runs to 13 residues. The CDR3 bases are TGTGCCAGCAGCCCTACAGGGTACACTGAAGCTTTCTTT. This codes for CASSPTGYTEAFF.

J is TRBJ2-5 and V is TRBV2, with TRBD2 as a possible D gene (6 bases). The CDR3 is 11 amino acids. Between the trimmed V and J ends, which lost 11 bases and 5 bases, there was a span of 12 bases. Germline CDR1 is SNHLY and CDR2 is FYNNEI. DNA of the CDR3: TGTGCCGGGAGGTTGTTGGAGACCCAGTACTTC. Its protein is CAGRLLETQYF.

This chain connects TRBV30 to TRBJ1-2; a possible D gene is TRBD1 (5 bases). The CDR3 consists of 12 residues. The germline V gene has CDR1 GTSNPN and CDR2 SVGIG (reference sequence). Trimming took off 2 bases at V and 6 bases at J, with 10 bases between the two ends. The chain's CDR3 is CAWSITQDGYTF. CDR3 DNA: TGTGCCTGGAGTATAACACAGGATGGCTACACCTTC.